These T cell receptor beta chains were read from a single sample in a study of tumor-infiltrating lymphocytes in primary liver carcinoma. TCRdb reanalysed the multiplex PCR reads using MiXCR and keeps one entry per CDR3 protein. This sample has under 200,000 distinct CDR3 sequences, with over 80% found just once. Sequences were obtained from tumor tissue from primary liver carcinoma. The source is a man between 40 and 49 years old with primary liver carcinoma and hepatitis B virus infection. Each CDR3 is given with its conserved first and last residue. The D gene is left open where the match is weak. Size values are once, few and many counts, or a class for expanded clones, and some rows have none.

j_call clone_size v_call d_call cdr3_nt cdr3_aa
TRBJ1-5 . TRBV7-9 TRBD1 TGTGCCAGCATCTTAGAGGGGGGACAGTCCCAGCATTTT CASILEGGQSQHF
TRBJ2-4 . TRBV11-1 TRBD2 TGTGCCAACAGCTTTCCCGGGGCCAGCGGGACCAAAAATATTCAGTACTTC CANSFPGASGTKNIQYF
TRBJ2-2 . TRBV12-5 . TGTGCTAGTGGTCCTTCGGGGAGGCCTCTCAGAACCAAGCCGAACACCGGGAAGCTGTTGTTT CASGPSGRPLRTKPNTGKLLF
TRBJ2-2 once TRBV6-1 TRBD1 TGTACCATCATGACAGGGGGCGGAGGAGCCGGGGAGCTGTTTTTT CTIMTGGGGAGELFF
TRBJ1-1 . TRBV11-3 . TGTCCCAGTAGCACAGGTTTGAACACTGAAGCTATCTTT CPSSTGLNTEAIF
TRBJ2-2 . TRBV2 . TGTGTCAGCACCCCGACAGTCTCGAACACAGGGGAGCTGTTTTTT CVSTPTVSNTGELFF
TRBJ2-1 . TRBV11-2 . TGTGTCAGCACTATTTCTACCCAGAGCTCCTACAATGAGCAGTTCTTC CVSTISTQSSYNEQFF
TRBJ2-7 once TRBV6-1 . TGTGCCAGCGTTATGGCAGACTATGAGCAGTACTTC CASVMADYEQYF
TRBJ2-7 once TRBV6-4 . TGTGCCGGCAGCCCCGATTCCAGCGGCAGGGGGGAGCACTACTTC CAGSPDSSGRGEHYF
TRBJ1-4 . TRBV6-1 . TGTACCAGTAGTATAATGGACACTAATGAAAAACTGTTCTTT CTSSIMDTNEKLFF
TRBJ2-2 . TRBV5-1 TRBD2 TGCACCAGCAGCACGGTCCGGGCCGGACTAGCGGTAGACACCGGGGAGCTGTTTTTT CTSSTVRAGLAVDTGELFF
TRBJ2-3 . TRBV6-2/TRBV6-3 . TGTGCCAGCAGCCCACCGGCCGCGGGGACCAGCAATCAGACCCAGTATTTT CASSPPAAGTSNQTQYF
TRBJ2-6 . TRBV6-5 TRBD2 TGTGCCAGCAGTTCGTCCGGGACTAACGGATATTCTGGGGCCAACGTCCTGACTTTC CASSSSGTNGYSGANVLTF
TRBJ2-1 once TRBV29-1 . TGCTGCGTGGAATTTTTGGAGCTAGTGGAGTACAATGAGCAGTTCTTC CCVEFLELVEYNEQFF
TRBJ1-1 . TRBV7-9 . TGTGTCAGCCGCTTACAGAACACAGAAGCTTTCTTT CVSRLQNTEAFF
TRBJ2-7 . TRBV6-6 . TGTGCCAGCAGTCCAGCACCAGGAGAGGGATACTCCTACGAGCAGTACTTC CASSPAPGEGYSYEQYF
TRBJ2-3 . TRBV11-1 . TGTGCCAGCAGCTCTGGGGAAAGCTCTGTTGGAGCCGGCACAAATACGCAGTATTTT CASSSGESSVGAGTNTQYF
TRBJ2-1 . TRBV29-1 TRBD2 TGCAGTCATCGTACTAGCGGAGACTACAATGGGGAGTTCTTC CSHRTSGDYNGEFF
TRBJ2-3 . TRBV6-1 TRBD2 TGTGCCAGCAGTCCGACTAGCGGGAGATTAGATACCAATTATTTT CASSPTSGRLDTNYF
TRBJ1-1 . TRBV6-2/TRBV6-3 . TGTGCCAGTCGGCGAGAGGGTATGAACATTGAAGCTTTCTTT CASRREGMNIEAFF
TRBJ2-7 . TRBV11-1 . TGTGTCAGCAGCTCCTCGCGGGGTGGCGAGCAGTGTTTC CVSSSSRGGEQCF
TRBJ2-6 . TRBV11-2 TRBD1 TGTGCCAGCAGTATGGGGGGAGACAGGGGCATTTCGCTCTCTGGGGCCAAGGTCCTGACTTTC CASSMGGDRGISLSGAKVLTF
TRBJ1-1 few TRBV2 . TGTGCCAGCAGTGAGGAGCGGGCAACTGAAGCTTTCTTT CASSEERATEAFF
TRBJ2-7 . TRBV12-3/TRBV12-4 . TGTGCCAGCAGTTTTGAACACTGCGAGCAGTACTTC CASSFEHCEQYF
TRBJ1-2 . TRBV5-5 . TGTGCCAGTAGCCCTCACCCGCACAAAACTAACTATGGCTACACCTTC CASSPHPHKTNYGYTF
TRBJ1-5 . TRBV29-1 . TGCAGCGCCGTAGACGGCGATCAGTCCCAGCATTTT CSAVDGDQSQHF
TRBJ2-2 . TRBV5-6 . TGTGCCAGGAGCTTGTGGGGCAGAGCCACCGGGGAGTTGTTTTTT CARSLWGRATGELFF
TRBJ2-1 few TRBV6-6 . TGTACCAGTTCGAGTCGGGATGAGCAGTTCTTC CTSSSRDEQFF
TRBJ2-4 . TRBV29-1 . TGCAGCGTAAACCACGGGCAGGGCATTCAGTACTTC CSVNHGQGIQYF
TRBJ2-5 . TRBV6-1 . TGTGCCAGCAGCGATGAGGGACAACGGGGCTACTTC CASSDEGQRGYF
TRBJ2-1 once TRBV4-3 . TGCGCCAGCAGCCAATGTCCCTACTCAGAATACAATAAGCAGTTCTTC CASSQCPYSEYNKQFF
TRBJ1-1 . TRBV12-5 . TGTGCTAGTCTCGGGACGGTGAACACTGAAGCTTTCTTT CASLGTVNTEAFF
TRBJ1-2 . TRBV4-2 . TGTGCCAGCAGCCGGGAAGTAATCGGGGTGGGCGGCTACTCCTTC CASSREVIGVGGYSF
TRBJ2-7 . TRBV29-1 . TGCAGCGTCCGTGTATCAGCTAATCTCGAACAGTACTTC CSVRVSANLEQYF
TRBJ1-2 . TRBV4-2 TRBD1 TGTGCCAGCGGCCAAGCGGGACAGGGTAACTATGCCTACACCTTC CASGQAGQGNYAYTF
TRBJ2-5 . TRBV4-3 . TGCGTCAGCAGCCAAGGGAACGCTAGATCGACCCAGTACTTC CVSSQGNARSTQYF
TRBJ2-5 . TRBV6-2/TRBV6-3 TRBD2 TGTGCCAACAGTTATGGTTCAGTGGGAGGATGGGGAGGGACCCAGAACTTC CANSYGSVGGWGGTQNF
TRBJ2-5 . TRBV29-1 . TGTAGCTTTAGGACAGCTTCGTTTCAAGAGATCCAGTACTTC CSFRTASFQEIQYF
TRBJ1-1 . TRBV6-2/TRBV6-3 . TGTACCAGCGGGACACGTAACACAGAAACTTTCTTT CTSGTRNTETFF
TRBJ2-7 . TRBV11-3 . TGTGCCAACAGCTTACGAAGGGCAGGGGAAAACGAGCAGTACTTC CANSLRRAGENEQYF
TRBJ2-1 . TRBV5-1 TRBD2 TGCGCCAGCAGCCCGCTTCCCCCTGCGGGAGGTTCCTACAATGAGCAGTTATTC CASSPLPPAGGSYNEQLF
TRBJ1-5 . TRBV7-9 . TGTGCCAGCAGCCGATATTATAGCAATCAGCCCCAGCACTTT CASSRYYSNQPQHF
TRBJ2-5 . TRBV12-3/TRBV12-4 . TGTACCAGCAGTACCGAGACAGGCGGAGAGACCCAATGCTTC CTSSTETGGETQCF